Below, one T cell receptor beta chain is given with its context. Sequencing used immunoSEQ multiplex PCR; TCRdb keeps in-frame clones, though not all of them. The sample consists of 150,000 to 200,000 clones, over 75% of them appearing once. Participants spanned ages about 18 to 100 years and resided in roughly 22 US areas. Clinical history reported by participants formed the basis on which cohorts were assigned. Recovered Cohort 3 donors showed two negative PCRs, clearance, or symptom resolution. The data were taken from a study of blood T cell repertoires in COVID-19. About the research overall: The analysed material was cDNA or gDNA that came from T cells, B-cell-depleted T cells, or PBMCs.

V trimming: 6 bases; J trimming: 3 bases; junction bases outside the gene matches: 7. The length of the CDR3 is 14 residues. Germline-derived CDR1 and CDR2 are MNHEY and SMNVEV (reference sequence). The V call is TRBV27, the J call TRBJ1-2, with 7 nucleotides matching TRBD1. Sequences were obtained from PBMCs or T cells enriched from blood (not recorded which). The receptor comes from a young woman who had recovered from COVID-19. Written as DNA, the CDR3 is TGTGCCAGCAGCGCAGGGGGTACTTACTATGGCTACACCTTC. Protein: CASSAGGTYYGYTF.